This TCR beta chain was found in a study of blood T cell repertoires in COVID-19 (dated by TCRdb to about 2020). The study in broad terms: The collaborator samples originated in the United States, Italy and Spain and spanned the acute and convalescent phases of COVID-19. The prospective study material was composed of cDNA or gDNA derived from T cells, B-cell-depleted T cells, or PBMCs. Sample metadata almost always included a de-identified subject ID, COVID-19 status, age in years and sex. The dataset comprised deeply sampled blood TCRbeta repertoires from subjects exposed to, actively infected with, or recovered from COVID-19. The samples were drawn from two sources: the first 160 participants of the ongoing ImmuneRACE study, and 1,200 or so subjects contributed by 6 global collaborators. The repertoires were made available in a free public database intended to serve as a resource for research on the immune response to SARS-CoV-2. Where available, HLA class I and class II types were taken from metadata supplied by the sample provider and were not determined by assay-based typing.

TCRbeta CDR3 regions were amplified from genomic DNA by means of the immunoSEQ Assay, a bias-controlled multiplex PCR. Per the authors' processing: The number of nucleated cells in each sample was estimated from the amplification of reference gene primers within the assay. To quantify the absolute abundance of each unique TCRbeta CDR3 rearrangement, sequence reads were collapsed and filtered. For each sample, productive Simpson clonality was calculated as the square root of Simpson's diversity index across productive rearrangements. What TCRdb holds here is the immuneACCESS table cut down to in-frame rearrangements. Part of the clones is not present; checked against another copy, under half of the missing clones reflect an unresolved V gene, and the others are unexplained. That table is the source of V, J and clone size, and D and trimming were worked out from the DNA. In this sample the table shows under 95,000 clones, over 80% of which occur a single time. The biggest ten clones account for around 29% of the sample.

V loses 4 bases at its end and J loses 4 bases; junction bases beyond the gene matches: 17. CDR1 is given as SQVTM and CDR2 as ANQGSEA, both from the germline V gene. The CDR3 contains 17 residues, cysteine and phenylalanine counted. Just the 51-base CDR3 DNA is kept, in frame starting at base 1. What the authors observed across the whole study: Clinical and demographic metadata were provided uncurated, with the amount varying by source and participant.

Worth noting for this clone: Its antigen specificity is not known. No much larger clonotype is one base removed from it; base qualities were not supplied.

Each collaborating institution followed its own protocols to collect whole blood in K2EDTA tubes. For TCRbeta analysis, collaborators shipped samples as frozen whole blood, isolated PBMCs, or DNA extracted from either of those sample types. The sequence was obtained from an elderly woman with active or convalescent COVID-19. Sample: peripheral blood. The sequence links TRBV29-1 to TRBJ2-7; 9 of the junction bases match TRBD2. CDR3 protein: CSVVAPRRSSGSYEQYF. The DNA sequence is TGCAGCGTTGTGGCTCCGCGGCGGAGTAGCGGGAGTTACGAGCAGTACTTC.